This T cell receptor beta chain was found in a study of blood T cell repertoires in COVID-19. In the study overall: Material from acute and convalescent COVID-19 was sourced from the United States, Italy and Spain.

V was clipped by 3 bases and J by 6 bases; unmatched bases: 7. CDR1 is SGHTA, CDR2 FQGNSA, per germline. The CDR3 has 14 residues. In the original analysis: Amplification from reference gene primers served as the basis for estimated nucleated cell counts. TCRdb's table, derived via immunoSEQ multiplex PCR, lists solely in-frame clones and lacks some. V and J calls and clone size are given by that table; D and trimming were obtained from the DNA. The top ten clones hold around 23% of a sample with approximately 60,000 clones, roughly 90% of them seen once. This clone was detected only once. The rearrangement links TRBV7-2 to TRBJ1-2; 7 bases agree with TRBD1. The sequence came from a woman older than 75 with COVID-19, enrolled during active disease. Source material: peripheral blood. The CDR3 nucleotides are TGTGCCAGCAGCTTCCAACAGGGGTTGAATGGCTACACCTTC. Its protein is CASSFQQGLNGYTF. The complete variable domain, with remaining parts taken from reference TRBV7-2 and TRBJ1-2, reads GAGVSQSPSNKVTEKGKDVELRCDPISGHTALYWYRQSLGQGLEFLIYFQGNSAPDKSGLPSDRFSAERTGGSVSTLTIQRTQQEDSAVYLCASSFQQGLNGYTFGSGTRLTVV.